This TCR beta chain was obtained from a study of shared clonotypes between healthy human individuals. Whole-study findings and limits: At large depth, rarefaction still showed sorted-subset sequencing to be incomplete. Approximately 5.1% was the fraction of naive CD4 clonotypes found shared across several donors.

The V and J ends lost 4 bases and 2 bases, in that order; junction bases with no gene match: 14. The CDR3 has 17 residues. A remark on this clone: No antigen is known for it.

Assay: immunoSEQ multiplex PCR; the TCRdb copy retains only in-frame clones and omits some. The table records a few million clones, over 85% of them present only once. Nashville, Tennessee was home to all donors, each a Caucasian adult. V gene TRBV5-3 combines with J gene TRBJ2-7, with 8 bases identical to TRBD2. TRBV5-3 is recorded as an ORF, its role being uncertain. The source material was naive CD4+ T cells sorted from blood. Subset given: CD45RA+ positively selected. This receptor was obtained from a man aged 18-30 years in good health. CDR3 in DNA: TGTGCCAGAAGCCCCCCCCCGGGACTAGGGAGAACCTACGAGCAGTACTTC. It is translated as CARSPPPGLGRTYEQYF.